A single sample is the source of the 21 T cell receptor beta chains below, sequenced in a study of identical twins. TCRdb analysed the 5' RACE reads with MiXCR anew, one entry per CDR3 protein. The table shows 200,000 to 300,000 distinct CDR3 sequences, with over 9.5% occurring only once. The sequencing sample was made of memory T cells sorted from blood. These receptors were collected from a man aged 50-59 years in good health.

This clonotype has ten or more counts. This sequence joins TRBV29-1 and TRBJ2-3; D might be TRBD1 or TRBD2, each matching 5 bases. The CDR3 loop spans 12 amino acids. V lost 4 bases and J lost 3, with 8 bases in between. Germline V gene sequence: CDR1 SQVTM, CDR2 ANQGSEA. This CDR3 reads CSVGDGTDTQYF. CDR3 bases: TGCAGCGTTGGGGACGGAACAGATACGCAGTATTTT.

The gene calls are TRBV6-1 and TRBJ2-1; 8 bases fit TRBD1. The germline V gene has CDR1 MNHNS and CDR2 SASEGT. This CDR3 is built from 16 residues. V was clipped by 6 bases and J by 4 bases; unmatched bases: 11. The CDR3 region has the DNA TGTGCCAGCAGCACTAGTGGGACAGGACCATACAATGAGCAGTTCTTC. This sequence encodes CASSTSGTGPYNEQFF.

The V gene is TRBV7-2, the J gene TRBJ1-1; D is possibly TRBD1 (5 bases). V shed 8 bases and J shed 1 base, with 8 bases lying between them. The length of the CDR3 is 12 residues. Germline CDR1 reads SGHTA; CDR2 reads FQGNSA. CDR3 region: CASFTGNTEAFF. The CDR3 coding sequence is TGTGCCAGCTTTACAGGGAACACTGAAGCTTTCTTT.

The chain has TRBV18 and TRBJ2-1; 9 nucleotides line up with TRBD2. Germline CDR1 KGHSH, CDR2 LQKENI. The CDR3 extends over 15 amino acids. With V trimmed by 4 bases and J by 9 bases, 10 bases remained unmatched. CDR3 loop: CASSHSGSPPVEQFF. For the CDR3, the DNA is TGTGCCAGCTCACATAGCGGGAGCCCCCCGGTTGAGCAGTTCTTC.

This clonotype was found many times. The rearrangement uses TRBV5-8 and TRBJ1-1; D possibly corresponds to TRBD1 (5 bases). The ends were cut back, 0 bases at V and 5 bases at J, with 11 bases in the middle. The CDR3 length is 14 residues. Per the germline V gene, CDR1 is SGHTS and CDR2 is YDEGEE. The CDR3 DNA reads TGTGCCAGCAGCTTGGTATGGGGCGGGACTGAAGCTTTCTTT. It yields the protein CASSLVWGGTEAFF. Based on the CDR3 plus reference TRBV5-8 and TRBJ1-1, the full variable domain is EAGVTQSPTHLIKTRGQQATLRCSPISGHTSVYWYQQALGLGLQFLLWYDEGEERNRGNFPPRFSGRQFPNYSSELNVNALELEDSALYLCASSLVWGGTEAFFGQGTRLTVV.

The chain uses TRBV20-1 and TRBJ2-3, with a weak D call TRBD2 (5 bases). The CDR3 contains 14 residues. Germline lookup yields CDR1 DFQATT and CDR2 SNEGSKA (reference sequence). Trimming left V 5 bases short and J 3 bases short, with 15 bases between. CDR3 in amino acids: CSALPEGWTDTQYF. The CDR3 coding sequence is TGCAGTGCTCTCCCCGAGGGATGGACAGATACGCAGTATTTT.

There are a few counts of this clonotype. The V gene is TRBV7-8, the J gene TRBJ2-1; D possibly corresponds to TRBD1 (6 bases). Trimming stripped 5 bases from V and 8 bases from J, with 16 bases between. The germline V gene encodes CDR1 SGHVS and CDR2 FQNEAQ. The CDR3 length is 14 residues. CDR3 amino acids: CASSPRDGGDEQFF. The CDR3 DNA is TGTGCCAGCAGCCCCCGTGATGGGGGCGATGAGCAGTTCTTC.

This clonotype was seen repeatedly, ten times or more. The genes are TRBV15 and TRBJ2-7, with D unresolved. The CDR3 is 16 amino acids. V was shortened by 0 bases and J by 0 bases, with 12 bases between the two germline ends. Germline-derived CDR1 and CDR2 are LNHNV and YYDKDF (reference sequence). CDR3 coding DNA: TGTGCCACCAGCAGAGATCTTGCCAGGTACTCCTACGAGCAGTACTTC. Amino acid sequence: CATSRDLARYSYEQYF. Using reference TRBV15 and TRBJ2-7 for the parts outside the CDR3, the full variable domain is DAMVIQNPRYQVTQFGKPVTLSCSQTLNHNVMYWYQQKSSQAPKLLFHYYDKDFNNEADTPDNFQSRRPNTSFCFLDIRSPGLGDTAMYLCATSRDLARYSYEQYFGPGTRLTVT.

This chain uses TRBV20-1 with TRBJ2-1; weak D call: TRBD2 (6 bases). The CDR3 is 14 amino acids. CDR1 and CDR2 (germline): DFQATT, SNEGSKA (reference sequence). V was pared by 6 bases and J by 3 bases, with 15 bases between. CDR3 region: CSARTTFSYNEQFF. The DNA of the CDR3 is TGCAGTGCCCGGACTACTTTTAGCTACAATGAGCAGTTCTTC.

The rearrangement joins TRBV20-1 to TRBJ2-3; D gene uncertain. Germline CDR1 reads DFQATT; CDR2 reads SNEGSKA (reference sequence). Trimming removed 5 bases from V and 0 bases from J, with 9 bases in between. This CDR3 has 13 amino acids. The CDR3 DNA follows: TGCAGTGCTCCGAAACCCAGCACAGATACGCAGTATTTT. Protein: CSAPKPSTDTQYF.

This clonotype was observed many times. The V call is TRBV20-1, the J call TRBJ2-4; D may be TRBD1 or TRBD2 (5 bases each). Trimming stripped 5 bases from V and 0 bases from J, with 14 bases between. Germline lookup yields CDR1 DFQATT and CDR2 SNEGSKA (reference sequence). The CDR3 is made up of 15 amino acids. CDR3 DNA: TGCAGTGCTGGCCCATGGGACCTAGCCAAAAACATTCAGTACTTC. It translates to CSAGPWDLAKNIQYF.

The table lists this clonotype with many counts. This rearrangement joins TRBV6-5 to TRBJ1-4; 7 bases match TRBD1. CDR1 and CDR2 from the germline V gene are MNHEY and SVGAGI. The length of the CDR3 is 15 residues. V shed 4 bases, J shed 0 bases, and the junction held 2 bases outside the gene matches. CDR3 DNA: TGTGCCAGCAGTTCTACAGGGGCAACTAATGAAAAACTGTTTTTT. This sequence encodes CASSSTGATNEKLFF.

In DNA, the CDR3 is TGTGCCAGCAGTGAGTACACCTATAATTCACCCCTCCACTTT. Translated, it gives CASSEYTYNSPLHF. The genes are TRBV6-1 and TRBJ1-6; D is unresolved. Germline V CDR1 and CDR2: MNHNS, SASEGT. The CDR3 has 14 amino acids. V was shortened by 3 bases and J by 2 bases, with 5 bases between the two germline ends.

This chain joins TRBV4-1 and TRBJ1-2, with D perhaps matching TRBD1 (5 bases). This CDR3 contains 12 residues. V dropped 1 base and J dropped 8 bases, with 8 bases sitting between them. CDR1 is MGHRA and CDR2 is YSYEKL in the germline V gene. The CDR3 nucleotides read TGCGCCAGCAGCCAAGGGGGGGGAGGCTACACCTTC. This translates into CASSQGGGGYTF.

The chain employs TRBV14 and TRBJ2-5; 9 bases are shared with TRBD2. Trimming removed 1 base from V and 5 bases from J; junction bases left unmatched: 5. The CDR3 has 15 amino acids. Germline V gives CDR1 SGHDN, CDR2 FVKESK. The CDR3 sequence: CASSQVRGGRETQYF. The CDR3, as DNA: TGTGCCAGCAGCCAAGTGCGGGGGGGCCGGGAGACCCAGTACTTC.

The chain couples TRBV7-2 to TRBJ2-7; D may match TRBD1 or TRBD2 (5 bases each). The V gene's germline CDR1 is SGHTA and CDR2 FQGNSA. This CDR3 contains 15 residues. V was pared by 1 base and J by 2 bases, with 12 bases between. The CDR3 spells CASSLGGTAPYEQYF. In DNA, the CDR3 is TGTGCCAGCAGCTTAGGTGGGACGGCGCCCTACGAGCAGTACTTC.

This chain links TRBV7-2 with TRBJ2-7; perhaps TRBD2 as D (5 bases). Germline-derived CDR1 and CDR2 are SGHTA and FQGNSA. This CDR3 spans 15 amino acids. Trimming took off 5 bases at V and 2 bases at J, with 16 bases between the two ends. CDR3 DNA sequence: TGTGCCAGCAGCCCTAACAGTGGGAGTGCCTACGAGCAGTACTTC. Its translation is CASSPNSGSAYEQYF.

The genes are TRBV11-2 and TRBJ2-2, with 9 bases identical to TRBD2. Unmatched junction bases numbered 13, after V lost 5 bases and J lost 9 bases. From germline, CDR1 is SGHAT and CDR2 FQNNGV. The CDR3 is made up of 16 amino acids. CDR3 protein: CASSPLRAGGPRELFF. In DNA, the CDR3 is TGTGCCAGCAGCCCCCTAAGAGCGGGGGGTCCCAGGGAGCTGTTTTTT.

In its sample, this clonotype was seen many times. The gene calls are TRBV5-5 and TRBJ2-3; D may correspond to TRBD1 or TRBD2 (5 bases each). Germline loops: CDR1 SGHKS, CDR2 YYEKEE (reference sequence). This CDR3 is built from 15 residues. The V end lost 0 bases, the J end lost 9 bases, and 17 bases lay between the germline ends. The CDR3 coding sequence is TGTGCCAGCAGCTTGGATTCTCGGGGACGCGGGACGCAGTATTTT. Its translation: CASSLDSRGRGTQYF.

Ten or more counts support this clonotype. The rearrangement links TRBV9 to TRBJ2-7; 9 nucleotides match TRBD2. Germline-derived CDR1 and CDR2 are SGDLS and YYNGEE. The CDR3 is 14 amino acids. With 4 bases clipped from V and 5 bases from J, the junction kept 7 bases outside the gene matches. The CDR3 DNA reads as TGTGCCAGCAGCATTAGCGGGAGTAGCCACGAGCAGTACTTC. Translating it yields CASSISGSSHEQYF.

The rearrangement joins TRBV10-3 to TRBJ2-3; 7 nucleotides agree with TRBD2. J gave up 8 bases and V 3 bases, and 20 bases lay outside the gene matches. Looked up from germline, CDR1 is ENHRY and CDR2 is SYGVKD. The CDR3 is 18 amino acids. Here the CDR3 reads CAISDRLLAVVSTGTQYF. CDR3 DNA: TGTGCCATCAGTGATCGTCTGCTAGCGGTTGTTAGCACCGGTACGCAGTATTTT.